Described below is a single T cell receptor (beta chain) sequence and its context. Its antigen remains unidentified. Those who donated were healthy bone marrow donors. These data are taken from a study of cytomegalovirus exposure and HLA in healthy donors. The PCR ran on 60 Vbeta and 13 Jbeta primers. Generated by immunoSEQ multiplex PCR, the TCRdb table keeps only in-frame clones and is missing some. The table for this sample gives tens of thousands of clones. The germline V and J ends were trimmed by 0 bases and 3 bases, with 10 bases remaining between them. The length of the CDR3 is 15 residues. The germline V gene has CDR1 SGDLS and CDR2 YYNGEE. Study-wide findings and caveats: Sequencing likely generated an artifact that appeared as a cluster of highly shared sequence variants. In an earlier analysis, about 87% or about 30%: the productive usage of most TCR beta V segments.

This clonotype originated in a man aged 35-49 years in good health and CMV-seronegative. This chain links TRBV9 with TRBJ2-1; D is possibly TRBD2 (6 bases). Sequencing was carried out using PBMCs. This chain's CDR3 is CASSVGGGNYNEQFF. The DNA of the CDR3 is TGTGCCAGCAGCGTAGGAGGAGGGAACTACAATGAGCAGTTCTTC.